The rows below give T cell receptor beta chains drawn from one sample of a study of response to subunit inactivated influenza vaccine. TCRdb re-analysed the RT-PCR reads in MiXCR, keeping a single row per CDR3 protein. The sample has hundreds of thousands of distinct CDR3 sequences; 7.6% are singletons. The starting material was PBMCs from blood, obtained roughly 24 months after vaccination. The receptors originated from a man between 50 and 69 years old who received an inactivated influenza vaccine. Each CDR3 is given without its conserved first and last residue.

j_call,v_call,cdr3_length,cdr3_aa
TRBJ2-7,TRBV10-3,11,AISGTSADEQY
TRBJ2-1,TRBV27,12,ASSLTGGYNEQF
TRBJ1-1,TRBV4-1,13,ASSQPGTGVIEAF
TRBJ2-7,TRBV18,15,ASSPQVGTGEGVEQY
TRBJ2-3,TRBV27,12,ASSFLGGTDTQY
TRBJ1-2,TRBV3-1,12,ASSPRDRAGGYT
TRBJ2-3,TRBV7-2,13,ASSSPAGSTDTQY
TRBJ2-1,TRBV12-3/TRBV12-4,15,ASSPNLGQFSYNEQF
TRBJ1-1,TRBV29-1,10,SVGSMNTEAF
TRBJ2-5,TRBV2,15,ASLAGTSGAVKETQY
TRBJ2-1,TRBV20-1,10,SAQSYYNEQF
TRBJ2-2,TRBV6-2/TRBV6-3,19,ASSYISAVLAAYYRTGELF
TRBJ2-5,TRBV12-3/TRBV12-4,11,ASSLQTQETQY
TRBJ2-5,TRBV20-1,12,SAREGTVRETQY
TRBJ2-5,TRBV28,12,ASSIRPGAETQY
TRBJ1-6,TRBV12-3/TRBV12-4,12,ASTNGPINSPLH
TRBJ1-1,TRBV5-1,10,ASSITGAEAF
TRBJ1-1,TRBV11-2,15,ASSLTNNPGVGTEAF
TRBJ1-1,TRBV4-3,12,ASRQQGGNTEAF
TRBJ1-2,TRBV5-1,12,ASSWGTPNYGYT
TRBJ2-3,TRBV20-1,12,SARGRPYTDTQY
TRBJ1-5,TRBV2,12,ASSGTGDGQPQH
TRBJ1-1,TRBV6-6,11,ASKGGAGTEAF
TRBJ2-3,TRBV27,13,ASNLLGGATDTQY
TRBJ2-1,TRBV20-1,15,SARAWARQGVDNEQF
TRBJ2-1,TRBV29-1,11,SETKTGGREQF
TRBJ2-3,TRBV11-2,14,ASSPRTSGGTDTQY
TRBJ2-5,TRBV25-1,12,ASSGHRVAETQY
TRBJ2-7,TRBV27,12,ASSPGQGGYEQY
TRBJ2-7,TRBV20-1,15,SAEKTGEVWSSYEQY
TRBJ2-5,TRBV5-1,14,ASSLGGGTPKETQY
TRBJ1-3,TRBV12-3/TRBV12-4,12,ASSYSSSGNTIY
TRBJ1-2,TRBV4-2,13,ASSQDYDQPEGYT
TRBJ2-5,TRBV10-3,12,AISGLGHRETQY
TRBJ2-1,TRBV11-2,13,ASSLVRLAVDEQF
TRBJ2-2,TRBV4-3,14,ASSRAGTENTGELF